This T cell receptor beta chain was recovered during a study of blood T cell repertoires in COVID-19. In the study overall: The cDNA or gDNA used as material had been derived from T cells, B-cell-depleted T cells, or PBMCs.

Repertoires were generated with immunoSEQ multiplex PCR, while TCRdb's copy carries only in-frame clones and drops some. The sample holds approximately 190,000 clones, roughly 80% seen once. From germline, CDR1 is KGHDR and CDR2 SFDVKD. Trimming stripped 1 base from V and 5 bases from J, with 14 bases between. CDR3 length: 16 residues. Input material: peripheral blood. The clonotype was recovered from a man under 40 with active or convalescent COVID-19. The chain carries TRBV24-1 and TRBJ2-1; D unresolved. The CDR3 DNA is TGTGCCACCAGTGATTTTTCCAGCGCTCCTAACAATGAGCAGTTCTTC. This sequence encodes CATSDFSSAPNNEQFF.